The following is a T cell receptor (beta chain) sequence with its context. Many counts were recorded for this clonotype. Its antigen remains unidentified. No qualities accompany the bases; no much larger clone lies one base away. The sample's treatment or condition label is to be understood as: allogeneic hematopoietic cell transplantation with graft depleted of TCRalphabeta T cells and CD19 B cells. The transplant recipients were children given TCRalphabeta/CD19-depleted allogeneic hematopoietic cell grafts. V and J are truncated by 7 bases and 4 bases respectively, leaving an intervening sequence of 19 bases. The CDR3 runs 15 residues from the cysteine to the phenylalanine. The entry retains the CDR3 DNA only, 45 bases that are in frame from base 1. Library preparation was by PCR. Sequenced on an Illumina HiSeq 2500. Molecular barcoding was employed in the preparation of TCR libraries, with unique molecular identifiers being used to normalize TCRbeta repertoire quantification. TCRdb cleaned the public reads at Q25 with fastp, built clones with MiXCR and kept in-frame beta chains. Each record represents a unique CDR3 protein, reported with the most common genes and DNA among its rows. Recorded for this sample are 97,000 or so distinct CDR3 sequences; about 8% of them occurred a single time. The ten largest clones capture about a sixth of the sample.

These data belong to a study of T-cell reconstitution after alpha-beta-depleted transplantation in children (dated by TCRdb to the mid-2010s). Looking at the study overall: Using TCR repertoire profiling, the study followed T-cell immune reconstitution in a quantitative way in children after TCRalphabeta/CD19-depleted allogeneic hematopoietic cell transplantation.

Study-level results and caveats: Over subsequent months, a decline in hyperexpanded clone frequencies was noted, and after one year, T-cell counts and TCRbeta diversity were mostly ascribed to newly produced T cells. About two months after transplant, the apparently early recovery of alphabetaT-cell counts reportedly depended on just several hundred clones that had expanded rapidly and came from non-depleted graft cells. In some patients, the high TCRbeta diversity seen at day 60 was put down to recipient T cells and intrathymic progenitors that had survived conditioning.

The V and J segments used are TRBV12-3 or TRBV12-4 and TRBJ2-5; the D element could tentatively be TRBD1 or TRBD2, as 6 bases agree for each. The receptor comes from a boy between 2 and 10 years old with acute lymphoblastic leukemia, due to receive a stem cell transplant. The sequences come from PBMCs, collected before TCRalphabeta/CD19-depleted stem cell transplant. The DNA reads as follows: TGTGCCAGCAACCCGGGGGCAGCGGCCTTAGAGACCCAGTACTTC. This codes for CASNPGAAALETQYF.